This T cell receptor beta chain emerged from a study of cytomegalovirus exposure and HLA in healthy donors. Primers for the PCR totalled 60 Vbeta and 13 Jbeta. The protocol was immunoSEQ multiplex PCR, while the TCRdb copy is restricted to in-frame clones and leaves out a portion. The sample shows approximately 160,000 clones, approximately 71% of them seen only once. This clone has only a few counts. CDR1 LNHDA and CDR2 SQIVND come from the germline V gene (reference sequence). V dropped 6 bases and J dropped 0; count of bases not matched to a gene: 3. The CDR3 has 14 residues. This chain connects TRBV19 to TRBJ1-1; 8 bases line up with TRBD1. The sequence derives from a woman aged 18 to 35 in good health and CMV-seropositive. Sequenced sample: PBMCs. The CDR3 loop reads CASRGQDLNTEAFF. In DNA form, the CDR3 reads TGTGCCAGTAGGGGACAGGACCTGAACACTGAAGCTTTCTTT.